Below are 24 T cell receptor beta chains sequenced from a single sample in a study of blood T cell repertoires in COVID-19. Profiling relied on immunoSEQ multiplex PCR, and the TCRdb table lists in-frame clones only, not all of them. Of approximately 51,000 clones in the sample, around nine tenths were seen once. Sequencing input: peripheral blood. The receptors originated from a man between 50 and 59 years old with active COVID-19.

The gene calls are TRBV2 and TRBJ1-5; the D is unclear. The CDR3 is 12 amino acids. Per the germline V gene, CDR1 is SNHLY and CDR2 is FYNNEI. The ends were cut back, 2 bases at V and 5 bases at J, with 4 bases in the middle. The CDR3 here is CASSEIYQPQHF. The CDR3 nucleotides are TGTGCCAGCAGTGAAATATATCAGCCCCAGCATTTT.

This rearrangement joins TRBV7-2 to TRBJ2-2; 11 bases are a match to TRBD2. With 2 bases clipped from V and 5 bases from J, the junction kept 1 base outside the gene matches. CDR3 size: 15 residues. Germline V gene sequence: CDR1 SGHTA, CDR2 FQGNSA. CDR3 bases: TGTGCCAGCAGCTTAAGACTAGCGGGAACCGGGGAGCTGTTTTTT. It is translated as CASSLRLAGTGELFF.

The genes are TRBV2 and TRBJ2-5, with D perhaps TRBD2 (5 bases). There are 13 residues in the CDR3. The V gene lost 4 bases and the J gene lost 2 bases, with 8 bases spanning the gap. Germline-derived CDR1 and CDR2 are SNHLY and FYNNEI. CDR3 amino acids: CASSGTGQETQYF. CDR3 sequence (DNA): TGTGCCAGCAGTGGGACTGGACAAGAGACCCAGTACTTC.

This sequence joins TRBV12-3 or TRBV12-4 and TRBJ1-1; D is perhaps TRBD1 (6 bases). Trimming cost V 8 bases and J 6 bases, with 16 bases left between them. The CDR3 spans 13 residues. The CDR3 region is CASGRGDLAEAFF. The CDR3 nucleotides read TGTGCCAGCGGGAGGGGGGATTTGGCTGAAGCTTTCTTT.

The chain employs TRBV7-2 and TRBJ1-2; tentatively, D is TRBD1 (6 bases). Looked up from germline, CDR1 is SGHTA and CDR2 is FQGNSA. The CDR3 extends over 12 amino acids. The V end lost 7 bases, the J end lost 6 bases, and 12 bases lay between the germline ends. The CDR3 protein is CASTRTADGYTF. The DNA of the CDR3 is TGTGCCAGCACCCGGACAGCGGATGGCTACACCTTC. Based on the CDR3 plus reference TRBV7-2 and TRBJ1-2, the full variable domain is GAGVSQSPSNKVTEKGKDVELRCDPISGHTALYWYRQSLGQGLEFLIYFQGNSAPDKSGLPSDRFSAERTGGSVSTLTIQRTQQEDSAVYLCASTRTADGYTFGSGTRLTVV.

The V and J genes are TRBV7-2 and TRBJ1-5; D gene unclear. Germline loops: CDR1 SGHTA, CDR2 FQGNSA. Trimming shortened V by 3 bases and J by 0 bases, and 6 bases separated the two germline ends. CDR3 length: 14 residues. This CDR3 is CASSFWASNQPQHF. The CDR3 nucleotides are TGTGCCAGCAGCTTTTGGGCTAGCAATCAGCCCCAGCATTTT.

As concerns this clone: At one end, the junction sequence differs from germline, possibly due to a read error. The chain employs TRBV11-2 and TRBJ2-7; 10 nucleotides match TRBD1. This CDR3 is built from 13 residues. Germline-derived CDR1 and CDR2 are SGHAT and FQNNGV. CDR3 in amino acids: CASSSRDRGLQGF. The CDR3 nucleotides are TGTGCCAGCAGCTCCCGGGACAGGGGTCTTCAGGGCTTC.

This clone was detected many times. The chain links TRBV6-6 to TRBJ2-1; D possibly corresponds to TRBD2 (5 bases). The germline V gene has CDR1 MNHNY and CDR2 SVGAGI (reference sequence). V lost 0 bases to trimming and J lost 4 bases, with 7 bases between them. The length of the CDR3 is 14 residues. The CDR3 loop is CASSYSRVYNEQFF. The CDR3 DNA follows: TGTGCCAGCAGTTACTCGAGGGTTTACAATGAGCAGTTCTTC.

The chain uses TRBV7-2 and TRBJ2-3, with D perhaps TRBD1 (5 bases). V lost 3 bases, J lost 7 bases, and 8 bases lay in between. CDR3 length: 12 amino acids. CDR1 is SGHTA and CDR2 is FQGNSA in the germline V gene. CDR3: CASSFAGNTQYF. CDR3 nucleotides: TGTGCCAGCAGCTTTGCAGGGAATACGCAGTATTTT.

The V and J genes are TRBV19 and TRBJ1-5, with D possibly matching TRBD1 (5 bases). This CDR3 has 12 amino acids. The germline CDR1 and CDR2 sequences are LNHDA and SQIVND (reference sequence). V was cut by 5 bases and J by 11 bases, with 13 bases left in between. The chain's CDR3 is CASSVKGSAQHF. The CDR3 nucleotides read TGTGCCAGTAGTGTAAAGGGGTCAGCCCAGCATTTT.

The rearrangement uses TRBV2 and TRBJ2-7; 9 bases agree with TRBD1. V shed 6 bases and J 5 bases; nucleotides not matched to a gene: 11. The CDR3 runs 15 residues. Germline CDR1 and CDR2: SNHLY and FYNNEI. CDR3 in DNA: TGTGCCAGCAGGGCCGCCGGGACAGGGTTTGACGAGCAGTACTTC. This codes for CASRAAGTGFDEQYF.

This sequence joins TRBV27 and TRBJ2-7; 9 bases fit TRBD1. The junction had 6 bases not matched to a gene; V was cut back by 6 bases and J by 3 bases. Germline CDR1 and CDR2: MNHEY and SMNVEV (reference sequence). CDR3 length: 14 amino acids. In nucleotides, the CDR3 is TGTGCCAGCAGACACAACAGGGGGCACTACGAGCAGTACTTC. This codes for CASRHNRGHYEQYF.

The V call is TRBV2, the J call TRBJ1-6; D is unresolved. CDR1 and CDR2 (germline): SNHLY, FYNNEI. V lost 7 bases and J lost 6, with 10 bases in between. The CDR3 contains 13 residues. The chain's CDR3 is CASIEGVNSPLHF. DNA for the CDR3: TGTGCCAGCATAGAGGGAGTTAATTCACCCCTCCACTTT.

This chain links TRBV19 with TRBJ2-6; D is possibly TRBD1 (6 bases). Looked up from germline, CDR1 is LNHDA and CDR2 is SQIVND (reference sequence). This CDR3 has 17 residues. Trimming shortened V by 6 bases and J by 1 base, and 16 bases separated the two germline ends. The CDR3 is CASSLGPTGSGANVLTF. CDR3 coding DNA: TGTGCCAGTAGCCTGGGACCTACAGGGTCTGGGGCCAACGTCCTGACTTTC.

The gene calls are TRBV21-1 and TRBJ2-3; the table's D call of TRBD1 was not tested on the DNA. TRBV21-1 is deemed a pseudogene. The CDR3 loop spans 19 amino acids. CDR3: CASSRDRGTFFPSTDTQYF. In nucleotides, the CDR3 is TGTGCCAGCAGCAGAGACAGGGGGACCTTTTTCCCCAGCACAGATACGCAGTATTTT.

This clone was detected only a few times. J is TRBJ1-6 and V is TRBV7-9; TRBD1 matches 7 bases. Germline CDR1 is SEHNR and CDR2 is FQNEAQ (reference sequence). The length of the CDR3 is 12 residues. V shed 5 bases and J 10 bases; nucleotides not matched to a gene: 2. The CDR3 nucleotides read TGTGCCAGCAGCGCAGGGGGATCACCCCTCCACTTT. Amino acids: CASSAGGSPLHF.

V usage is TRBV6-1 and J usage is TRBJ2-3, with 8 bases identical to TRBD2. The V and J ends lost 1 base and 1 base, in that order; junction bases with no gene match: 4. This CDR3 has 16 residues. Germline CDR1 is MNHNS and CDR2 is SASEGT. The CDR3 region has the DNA TGTGCCAGCAGTGAAGGGGCGGGAGGAGGCACAGATACGCAGTATTTT. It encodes CASSEGAGGGTDTQYF.

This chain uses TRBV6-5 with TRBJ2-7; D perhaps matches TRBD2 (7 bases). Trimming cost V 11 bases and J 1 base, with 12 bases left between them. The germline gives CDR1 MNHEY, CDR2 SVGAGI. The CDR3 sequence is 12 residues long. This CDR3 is CAAGAPSYEQYF. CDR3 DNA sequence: TGTGCCGCGGGGGCCCCATCCTACGAGCAGTACTTC.

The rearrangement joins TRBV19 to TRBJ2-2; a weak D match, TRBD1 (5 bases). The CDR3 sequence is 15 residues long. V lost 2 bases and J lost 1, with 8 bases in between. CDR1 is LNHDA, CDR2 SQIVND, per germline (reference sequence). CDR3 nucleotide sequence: TGTGCCAGTAGTATAAACAGGCGGAACACCGGGGAGCTGTTTTTT. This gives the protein CASSINRRNTGELFF.

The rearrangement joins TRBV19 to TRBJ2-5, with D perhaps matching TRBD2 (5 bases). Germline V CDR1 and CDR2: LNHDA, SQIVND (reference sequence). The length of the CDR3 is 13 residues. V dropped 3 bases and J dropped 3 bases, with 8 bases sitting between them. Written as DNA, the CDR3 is TGTGCCAGTAGTATGGTAGCGAAAGAGACCCAGTACTTC. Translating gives CASSMVAKETQYF.

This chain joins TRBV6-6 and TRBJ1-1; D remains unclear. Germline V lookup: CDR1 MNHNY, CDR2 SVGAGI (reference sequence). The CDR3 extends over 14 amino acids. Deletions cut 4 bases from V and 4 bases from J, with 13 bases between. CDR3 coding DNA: TGTGCCAGCAGTTCCCCCTGGGAGGGCACTGAAGCTTTCTTT. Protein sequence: CASSSPWEGTEAFF.

This CDR3 reads CASSPQDRPKAFF. CDR3 DNA sequence: TGTGCCAGCAGTCCACAGGACAGGCCGAAAGCTTTCTTT. The gene calls are TRBV25-1 and TRBJ1-1, with TRBD1 matching 7 bases. CDR3 length: 13 residues. Per the germline V gene, CDR1 is MGHDK and CDR2 is SYGVNS. The V and J ends lost 5 bases and 9 bases, in that order; junction bases with no gene match: 9.

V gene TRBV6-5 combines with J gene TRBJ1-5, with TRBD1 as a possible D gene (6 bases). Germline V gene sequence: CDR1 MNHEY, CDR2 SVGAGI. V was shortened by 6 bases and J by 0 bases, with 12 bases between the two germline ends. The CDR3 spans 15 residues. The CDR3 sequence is CASRYQGNSNQPQHF. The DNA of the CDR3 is TGTGCCAGCAGGTACCAGGGGAATAGCAATCAGCCCCAGCATTTT.

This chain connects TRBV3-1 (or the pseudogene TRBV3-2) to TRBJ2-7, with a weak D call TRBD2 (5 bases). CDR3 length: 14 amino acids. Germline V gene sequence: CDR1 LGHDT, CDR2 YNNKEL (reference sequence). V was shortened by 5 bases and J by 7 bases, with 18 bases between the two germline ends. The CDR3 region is CASSTRHSREEQYF. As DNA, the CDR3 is TGTGCCAGCAGCACACGACACTCACGGGAAGAGCAGTACTTC.